The 17 T cell receptor beta chains in this list originate from one sample, sequenced in a study of T-cell reconstitution after alpha-beta-depleted transplantation in children (dated by TCRdb to the mid-2010s). The library came from PCR. The sequencer listed for this sample is Illumina HiSeq 2500. To normalize quantification of the TCRbeta repertoire, the TCR libraries were built with molecular barcoding that relied on unique molecular identifiers. Through fastp at Q25 and MiXCR, TCRdb rebuilt clones from the public reads, retaining in-frame beta chains. Under each unique CDR3 protein, matching rows form one entry showing the most common genes and DNA. The sample data list about 610,000 distinct CDR3 sequences, and roughly a tenth of these were observed just once. Roughly 3.9% of the sample lies in the top ten. The sequencing used PBMCs from the stem cell graft donor, collected from the stem cell graft. Receptor source: a human donor who donated a stem cell graft to a child with acute myeloid leukemia.

This clonotype was counted between two and nine times. The chain's CDR3 is CASSYDSIYNEQFF. CDR3 DNA sequence: TGCGCCAGCAGCTACGACAGTATCTACAATGAGCAGTTCTTC. The chain couples TRBV5-1 to TRBJ2-1; weak D call: TRBD1 (5 bases). The V end was cut by 3 bases, the J end by 3 bases, with 10 bases between. The CDR3 extends over 14 amino acids. CDR1 is SGHRS and CDR2 is YFSETQ in the germline V gene.

CDR3 loop: CSAIDVNEQFF. CDR3 bases: TGCAGTGCTATAGATGTCAATGAGCAGTTCTTC. The chain couples TRBV20-1 to TRBJ2-1; no firm D call. Per germline, CDR1 DFQATT and CDR2 SNEGSKA (reference sequence). Trimming shortened V by 4 bases and J by 6 bases, and 7 bases separated the two germline ends. This CDR3 spans 11 amino acids.

The table lists this clonotype with many counts. V gene TRBV5-6 combines with J gene TRBJ2-5, with D possibly being TRBD1 (5 bases). The CDR3 extends over 15 amino acids. Germline V gives CDR1 SGHDT, CDR2 YYEEEE. Trimming pared 1 base from V and 5 bases from J, leaving 15 bases between. CDR3 sequence reads: CASSLNRIFGETQYF. The DNA of the CDR3 is TGTGCCAGCAGCTTGAACAGGATCTTCGGGGAGACCCAGTACTTC.

This clonotype was observed a few times. The chain joins TRBV12-3 or TRBV12-4 to TRBJ1-1; D gene unclear. This CDR3 has 13 residues. Trimming pared 5 bases from V and 13 bases from J, leaving 20 bases between. The CDR3: CASSLGNPNPLFF. The CDR3 DNA reads TGTGCCAGCAGTCTAGGGAACCCCAATCCTCTTTTCTTT.

The chain couples TRBV11-2 to TRBJ2-2; TRBD1 agrees at 7 bases. Germline V gene sequence: CDR1 SGHAT, CDR2 FQNNGV. The CDR3 is made up of 18 amino acids. The V and J ends lost 5 bases and 6 bases, in that order; junction bases with no gene match: 18. The CDR3 nucleotides read TGTGCCAGCAGCCGGAGGACAGGTTTGGTTCTTGACGCCGGGGAGCTGTTTTTT. This encodes CASSRRTGLVLDAGELFF.

This clonotype appeared a few times. This chain links TRBV27 with TRBJ2-1; 15 nucleotides match TRBD2. V shed 4 bases and J 7 bases; nucleotides not matched to a gene: 5. Germline CDR1 is MNHEY and CDR2 is SMNVEV (reference sequence). The CDR3 is 16 residues long. CDR3 region: CASSSGTSGRTNEQFF. Written as DNA, the CDR3 is TGTGCCAGCAGTTCGGGGACTAGCGGGAGGACAAATGAGCAGTTCTTC.

The table lists this clonotype with many counts. CDR3 region: CSVDGGPTVQYF. CDR3 sequence (DNA): TGCAGCGTTGACGGGGGCCCTACGGTGCAGTACTTC. This sequence joins TRBV29-1 and TRBJ2-7; either TRBD1 or TRBD2 may fit D (6 bases each). Germline loops: CDR1 SQVTM, CDR2 ANQGSEA. The germline V and J ends were trimmed by 3 bases and 9 bases, with 15 bases remaining between them. The CDR3 sequence is 12 residues long.

This clonotype was seen at least ten times. The chain links TRBV4-3 to TRBJ2-2; D unclear. Germline CDR1 and CDR2: LGHNA and YSLEER. V gave up 1 base and J gave up 5 bases, with 8 bases separating them. This CDR3 contains 14 residues. This chain's CDR3 is CASSQVLHTGELFF. The CDR3 DNA sequence: TGCGCCAGCAGCCAAGTTCTGCATACCGGGGAGCTGTTTTTT.

In this sample, this clonotype turned up many times. The chain joins TRBV29-1 to TRBJ1-2, with 11 nucleotides matching TRBD1. Germline CDR1 SQVTM, CDR2 ANQGSEA. Trimming removed 4 bases from V and 6 bases from J; junction bases left unmatched: 4. CDR3 size: 13 residues. The CDR3, as DNA: TGCAGCGTTGCACGGACAGGGGGCAATGGCTACACCTTC. This codes for CSVARTGGNGYTF.

This chain links TRBV28 with TRBJ2-7; TRBD1 agrees at 9 bases. CDR1 is MDHEN, CDR2 SYDVKM, per germline. The CDR3 contains 16 residues. V lost 3 bases to trimming and J lost 7 bases; unmatched junction nucleotides: 13. In DNA form, the CDR3 reads TGTGCCAGCAGTTTGGTGACAGGGGGAAAACTGAGGGAGCAGTACTTC. As protein: CASSLVTGGKLREQYF.

The chain uses TRBV19 and TRBJ2-7; the match to TRBD2 covers 8 bases. The trim removed 6 bases at V and 3 bases at J, leaving 7 bases unmatched. The CDR3 totals 14 residues. From germline, CDR1 is LNHDA and CDR2 SQIVND (reference sequence). The CDR3 coding sequence is TGTGCCAGTAGCTTAAAAGCGGGAGACTACGAGCAGTACTTC. This encodes CASSLKAGDYEQYF.

This clonotype appeared many times. The chain combines TRBV29-1 with TRBJ1-3, with 11 bases identical to TRBD1. The CDR3 spans 18 residues. CDR1 is SQVTM, CDR2 ANQGSEA, per germline. With V trimmed by 3 bases and J by 0 bases, 10 bases remained unmatched. This chain's CDR3 is CSVDGLGTGGDSGNTIYF. The CDR3 DNA sequence: TGCAGCGTTGATGGGCTGGGGACAGGGGGTGACTCTGGAAACACCATATATTTT.

This clonotype has just a few counts. The chain employs TRBV7-2 and TRBJ2-7; D remains ambiguous. The germline V and J ends were trimmed by 4 bases and 6 bases, with 16 bases remaining between them. Germline CDR1 is SGHTA and CDR2 is FQGNSA. This CDR3 has 14 amino acids. The CDR3 here is CASSSGVWVREQYF. CDR3 sequence (DNA): TGTGCCAGCAGCTCGGGTGTTTGGGTCCGCGAGCAGTACTTC.

This clonotype appeared many times. The V call is TRBV7-2, the J call TRBJ2-1, with a tentative D call TRBD1 (5 bases). The CDR3 has 15 residues. Germline CDR1 and CDR2: SGHTA and FQGNSA. V was pared by 1 base and J by 4 bases, with 11 bases between. CDR3 protein: CASSLGPTVYNEQFF. In DNA form, the CDR3 reads TGTGCCAGCAGCTTAGGCCCGACAGTTTACAATGAGCAGTTCTTC. The variable domain in full, completed from reference TRBV7-2 and TRBJ2-1, reads GAGVSQSPSNKVTEKGKDVELRCDPISGHTALYWYRQSLGQGLEFLIYFQGNSAPDKSGLPSDRFSAERTGGSVSTLTIQRTQQEDSAVYLCASSLGPTVYNEQFFGPGTRLTVL.

The rearrangement links TRBV24-1 to TRBJ2-1; TRBD2 aligns across 10 bases. The germline V gene has CDR1 KGHDR and CDR2 SFDVKD. The CDR3 contains 17 residues. J was trimmed by 6 bases and V by 3 bases; bases with no gene match: 10. This CDR3 reads CATSDTPESGRANEQFF. The CDR3 coding sequence is TGTGCCACCAGTGATACCCCTGAGAGCGGGAGGGCCAATGAGCAGTTCTTC.

This clonotype was counted only a few times. This rearrangement joins TRBV3-1 to TRBJ2-5, with 8 bases that match TRBD2. Germline V CDR1 and CDR2: LGHDT, YNNKEL (reference sequence). With 5 bases clipped from V and 3 bases from J, the junction kept 11 bases outside the gene matches. The CDR3 spans 16 residues. The CDR3: CASSADSLAGKETQYF. CDR3 nucleotides: TGTGCCAGCAGCGCCGATTCCCTAGCGGGCAAAGAGACCCAGTACTTC.

The J gene is TRBJ2-5, the V gene TRBV29-1; D tentatively reads TRBD1 or TRBD2 (6 bases each). V was trimmed by 7 bases and J by 6 bases, leaving 18 bases between them. Germline CDR1 reads SQVTM; CDR2 reads ANQGSEA. The CDR3 totals 13 residues. CDR3 region: CSAGTGGAKTQYF. CDR3 nucleotides: TGCAGCGCCGGAACCGGGGGCGCAAAGACCCAGTACTTC. Supplemented by reference TRBV29-1 and TRBJ2-5, the full variable domain reads SAVISQKPSRDICQRGTSLTIQCQVDSQVTMMFWYRQQPGQSLTLIATANQGSEATYESGFVIDKFPISRPNLTFSTLTVSNMSPEDSSIYLCSAGTGGAKTQYFGPGTRLLVL.